This T cell receptor (beta chain) is drawn from a study of glioma-infiltrating T cells. Study-wide results and limits: Tissue and blood shared very few CDR3 sequences. Tissue-blood divergence was below expectation in non-neoplastic patients, above in gliomas.

This clonotype was counted at least ten times. Its antigen is still unknown. The iRepertoire nested amplicon-rescue multiplex PCR amplified TCR alpha and beta CDR3s from RNA. Tissue mRNA or PBMC total RNA, 100-400 ng, went into one-step reverse transcription and amplification. Via MiXCR, TCRdb re-called the multiplex PCR reads, giving one row per CDR3 protein. The sample consists of fewer than 55,000 distinct CDR3 sequences, around 22% of them appearing once. CDR3 length: 16 amino acids. V lost 0 bases, J lost 6 bases, and 15 bases lay in between. The V gene's germline CDR1 is MGHRA and CDR2 YSYEKL. This clonotype was obtained from a human donor with low-grade glioma or glioblastoma, undergoing nonglioma brain surgery, or in good health (not recorded which). Specimen: glioma tissue, nonneoplastic brain tissue, or PBMCs (not recorded which). The chain employs TRBV4-1 and TRBJ2-1; tentatively, D is TRBD1 (6 bases). The CDR3 DNA reads TGCGCCAGCAGCCAAGATCCAACAGGGTCTTTCAATGAGCAGTTCTTC. The encoded protein is CASSQDPTGSFNEQFF.